Listed below are T cell receptor beta chains from one sample, sequenced in a study of blood T cell repertoires in COVID-19. Clones were sequenced by immunoSEQ multiplex PCR, and TCRdb holds only the in-frame ones, with some missing. The repertoire consists of approximately 130,000 clones, with roughly 85% occurring once and the leading ten covering 4.3%. The sample was peripheral blood. The receptors derive from a human donor in a cohort sampled during active COVID-19. CDR3s include the opening cysteine and the closing phenylalanine or tryptophan. The D gene is left open where the match is weak. Expanded clones get a size class; other rows say once, few or many, or leave the size out.

CDR3 protein	CDR3 DNA	D gene	clone size	V gene	J gene
CATGSQGARSNQPQHF	TGTGCCACCGGGTCGCAGGGGGCTAGGAGCAATCAGCCCCAGCATTTT	TRBD1	few	TRBV24-1	TRBJ1-5
CASSYLDSTGELFF	TGTGCCAGCAGTTATTTGGACAGCACCGGGGAGCTGTTTTTT	-	-	TRBV2	TRBJ2-2
CASFNRVNYGYTF	TGTGCCAGCTTTAACAGAGTGAACTATGGCTACACCTTC	-	-	TRBV6-6	TRBJ1-2
CASSVEQQVGELFF	TGTGCCAGCAGCGTAGAACAGCAGGTCGGGGAGCTGTTTTTT	-	-	TRBV9	TRBJ2-2
CASNPTSGGPSSYNEQFF	TGTGCCAGCAACCCGACTAGCGGGGGCCCGTCCTCCTACAATGAGCAGTTCTTC	TRBD2	once	TRBV5-6	TRBJ2-1
CASSVAPESAEAFF	TGTGCCAGCAGCGTAGCTCCGGAGTCAGCTGAAGCTTTCTTT	-	-	TRBV9	TRBJ1-1
CASRSGQHNEQFF	TGTGCCAGCAGGTCGGGACAGCACAATGAGCAGTTCTTC	TRBD1	-	TRBV11-3	TRBJ2-1
CASSKIGRGGPNTEAFF	TGTGCCAGCAGCAAAATTGGAAGGGGGGGGCCGAACACTGAAGCTTTCTTT	-	-	TRBV21-1	TRBJ1-1
CASSFQGAKGNQPQHF	TGTGCCAGCAGCTTTCAGGGGGCTAAGGGAAATCAGCCCCAGCATTTT	TRBD1	-	TRBV5-4	TRBJ1-5
CASSLARGTSGSIYTQYF	TGTGCCAGCAGCTTAGCGCGTGGGACTAGCGGGAGTATATATACGCAGTATTTT	TRBD2	-	TRBV7-2	TRBJ2-3
CASSLIPGRYGYTF	TGTGCCAGCAGCCTAATTCCTGGGCGCTATGGCTACACCTTC	-	-	TRBV14	TRBJ1-2